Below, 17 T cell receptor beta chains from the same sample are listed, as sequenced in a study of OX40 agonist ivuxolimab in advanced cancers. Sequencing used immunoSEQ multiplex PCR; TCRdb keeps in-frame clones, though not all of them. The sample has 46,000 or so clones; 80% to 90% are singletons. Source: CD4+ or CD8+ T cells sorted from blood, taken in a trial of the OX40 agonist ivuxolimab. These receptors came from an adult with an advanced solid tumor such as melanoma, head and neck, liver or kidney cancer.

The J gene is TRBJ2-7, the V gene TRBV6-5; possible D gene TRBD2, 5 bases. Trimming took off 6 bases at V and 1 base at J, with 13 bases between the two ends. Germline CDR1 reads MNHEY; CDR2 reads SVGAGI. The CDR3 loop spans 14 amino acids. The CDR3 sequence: CASRISGPSYEQYF. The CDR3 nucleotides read TGTGCCAGCAGAATCAGCGGCCCTTCCTACGAGCAGTACTTC.

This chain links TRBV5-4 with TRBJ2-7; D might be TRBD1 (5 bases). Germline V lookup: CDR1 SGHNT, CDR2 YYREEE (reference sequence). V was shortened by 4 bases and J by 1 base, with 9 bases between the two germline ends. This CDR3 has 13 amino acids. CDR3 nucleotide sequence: TGTGCCAGCAGCGGGGCAGGGTCCTACGAGCAGTACTTC. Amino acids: CASSGAGSYEQYF.

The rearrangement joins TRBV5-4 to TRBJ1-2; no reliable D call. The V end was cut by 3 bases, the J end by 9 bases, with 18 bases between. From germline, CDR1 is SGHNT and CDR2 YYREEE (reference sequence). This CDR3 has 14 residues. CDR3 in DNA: TGTGCCAGCAGCTCCTGGTGGGGTGGTGGCAGCTACACCTTC. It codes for CASSSWWGGGSYTF.

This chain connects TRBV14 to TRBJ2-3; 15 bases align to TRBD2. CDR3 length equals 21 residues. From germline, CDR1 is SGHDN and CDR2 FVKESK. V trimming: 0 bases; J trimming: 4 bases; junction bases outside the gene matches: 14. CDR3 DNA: TGTGCCAGCAGCCAAGAGCCTCCCGGACTAGCGGGGGGGCTCCCAGCAGATACGCAGTATTTT. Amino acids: CASSQEPPGLAGGLPADTQYF.

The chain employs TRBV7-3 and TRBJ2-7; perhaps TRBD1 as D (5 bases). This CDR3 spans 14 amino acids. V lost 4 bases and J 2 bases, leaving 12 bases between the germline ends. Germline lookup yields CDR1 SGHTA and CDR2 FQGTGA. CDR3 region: CASSWGQGPYEQYF. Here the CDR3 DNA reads TGTGCCAGCAGCTGGGGTCAGGGCCCCTACGAGCAGTACTTC.

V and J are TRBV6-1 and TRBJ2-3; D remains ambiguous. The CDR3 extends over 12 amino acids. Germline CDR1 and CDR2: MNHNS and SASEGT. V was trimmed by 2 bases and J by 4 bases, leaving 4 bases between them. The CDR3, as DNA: TGTGCCAGCAGTGAATGGGCAGATACGCAGTATTTT. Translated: CASSEWADTQYF.

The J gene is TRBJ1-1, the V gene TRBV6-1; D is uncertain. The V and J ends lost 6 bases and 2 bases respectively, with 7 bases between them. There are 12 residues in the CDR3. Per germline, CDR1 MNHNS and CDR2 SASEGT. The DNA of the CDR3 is TGTGCCAGCAGAGCAATTAACACTGAAGCTTTCTTT. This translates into CASRAINTEAFF.

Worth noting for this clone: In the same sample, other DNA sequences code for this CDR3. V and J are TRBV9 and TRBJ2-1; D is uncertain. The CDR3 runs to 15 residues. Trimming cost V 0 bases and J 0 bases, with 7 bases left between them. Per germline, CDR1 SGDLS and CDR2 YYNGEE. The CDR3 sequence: CASSVGGDSYNEQFF. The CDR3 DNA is TGTGCCAGCAGCGTAGGTGGGGACTCCTACAATGAGCAGTTCTTC.

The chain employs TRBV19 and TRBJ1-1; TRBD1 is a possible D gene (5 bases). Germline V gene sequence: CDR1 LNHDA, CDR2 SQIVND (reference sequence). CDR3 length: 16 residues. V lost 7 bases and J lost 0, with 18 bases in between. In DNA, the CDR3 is TGTGCCAGTATTCCTTTGGGGGGTAGATTGAACACTGAAGCTTTCTTT. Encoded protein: CASIPLGGRLNTEAFF.

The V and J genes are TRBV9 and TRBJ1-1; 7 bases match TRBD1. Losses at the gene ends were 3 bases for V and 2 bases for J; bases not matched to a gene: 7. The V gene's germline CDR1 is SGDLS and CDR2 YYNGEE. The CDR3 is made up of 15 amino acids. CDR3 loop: CASSGPGQKNTEAFF. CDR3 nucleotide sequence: TGTGCCAGCAGCGGACCGGGACAGAAAAACACTGAAGCTTTCTTT. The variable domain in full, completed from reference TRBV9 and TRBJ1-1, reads DSGVTQTPKHLITATGQRVTLRCSPRSGDLSVYWYQQSLDQGLQFLIQYYNGEERAKGNILERFSAQQFPDLHSELNLSSLELGDSALYFCASSGPGQKNTEAFFGQGTRLTVV.

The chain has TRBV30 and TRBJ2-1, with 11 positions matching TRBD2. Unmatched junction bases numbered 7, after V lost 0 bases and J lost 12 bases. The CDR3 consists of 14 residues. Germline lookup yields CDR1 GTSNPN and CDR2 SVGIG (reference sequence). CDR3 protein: CAWSVTLAGVAQFF. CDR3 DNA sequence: TGTGCCTGGAGTGTGACACTAGCGGGGGTGGCGCAGTTCTTC.

The CDR3 DNA sequence: TGTGCCAGCAGTGACAAGAACACTGAAGCTTTCTTT. It specifies CASSDKNTEAFF. The chain recombines TRBV11-2 with TRBJ1-1; D is unresolved. The germline V gene has CDR1 SGHAT and CDR2 FQNNGV. V shed 6 bases and J shed 1 base, with 6 bases lying between them. CDR3 length: 12 residues.

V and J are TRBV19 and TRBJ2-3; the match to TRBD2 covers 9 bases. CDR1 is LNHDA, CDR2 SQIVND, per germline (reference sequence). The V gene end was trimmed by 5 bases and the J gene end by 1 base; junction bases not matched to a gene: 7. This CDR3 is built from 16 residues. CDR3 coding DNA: TGTGCCAGTAGTCCCGTGGAGCGGGGGGGCACAGATACGCAGTATTTT. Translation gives CASSPVERGGTDTQYF.

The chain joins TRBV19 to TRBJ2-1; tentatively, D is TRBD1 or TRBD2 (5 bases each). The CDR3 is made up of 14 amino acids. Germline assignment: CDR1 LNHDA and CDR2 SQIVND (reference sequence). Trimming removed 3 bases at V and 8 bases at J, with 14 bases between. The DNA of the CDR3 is TGTGCCAGTAGTATTAGGTCGCGAGGGGATGAGCAGTTCTTC. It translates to CASSIRSRGDEQFF.

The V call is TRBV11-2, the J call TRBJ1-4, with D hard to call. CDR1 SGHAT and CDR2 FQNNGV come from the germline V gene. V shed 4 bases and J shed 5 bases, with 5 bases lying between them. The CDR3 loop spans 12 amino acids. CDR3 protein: CASSWANEKLFF. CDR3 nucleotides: TGTGCCAGCAGCTGGGCGAATGAAAAACTGTTTTTT. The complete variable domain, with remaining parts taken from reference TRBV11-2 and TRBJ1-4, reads EAGVAQSPRYKIIEKRQSVAFWCNPISGHATLYWYQQILGQGPKLLIQFQNNGVVDDSQLPKDRFSAERLKGVDSTLKIQPAKLEDSAVYLCASSWANEKLFFGSGTQLSVL.

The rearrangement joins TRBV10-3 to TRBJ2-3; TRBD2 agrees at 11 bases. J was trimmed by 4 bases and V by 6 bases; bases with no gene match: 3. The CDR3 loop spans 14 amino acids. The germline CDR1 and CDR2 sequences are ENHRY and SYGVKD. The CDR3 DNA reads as TGTGCCATCAGAGGGACTAGCGGTCCAGATACGCAGTATTTT. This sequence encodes CAIRGTSGPDTQYF.

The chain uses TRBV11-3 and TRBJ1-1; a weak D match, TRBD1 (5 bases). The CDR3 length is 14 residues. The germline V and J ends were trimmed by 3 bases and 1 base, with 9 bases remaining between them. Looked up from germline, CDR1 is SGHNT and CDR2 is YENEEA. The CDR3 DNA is TGTGCCAGCAGCTTCACAGGTGGGAACACTGAAGCTTTCTTT. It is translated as CASSFTGGNTEAFF.